The clone carrying this T cell receptor beta chain appeared once. Study members were between roughly 18 and 90 years old and lived in 20 to 25 US regions. The source of the sample is a study of blood T cell repertoires in COVID-19. In the study overall: Samples representing acute and convalescent COVID-19 were sourced from the United States, Italy and Spain.

Produced via immunoSEQ multiplex PCR; TCRdb's table is partial and in-frame only. The data show a few hundred thousand clones, roughly four fifths seen once. This CDR3 has 15 amino acids. Germline CDR1 is SGHKS and CDR2 is YYEKEE (reference sequence). The ends lost 3 bases at V and 7 bases at J; junction bases unmatched: 7. This receptor was taken from a man between 40 and 49 years old who had recovered from COVID-19. Sequencing input: PBMCs or T cells enriched from blood (not recorded which). V and J are TRBV5-5 and TRBJ2-1, with 10 positions matching TRBD1. This chain's CDR3 is CASSSVWDRGNEQFF. CDR3 in DNA: TGTGCCAGCAGCTCCGTTTGGGACAGGGGAAATGAGCAGTTCTTC. Full variable domain (missing parts from reference TRBV5-5 and TRBJ2-1): DAGVTQSPTHLIKTRGQQVTLRCSPISGHKSVSWYQQVLGQGPQFIFQYYEKEERGRGNFPDRFSARQFPNYSSELNVNALLLGDSALYLCASSSVWDRGNEQFFGPGTRLTVL.